This TCR beta chain was retrieved from a study of T cells in Graves' hyperthyroidism and ophthalmopathy. The wider study: Staff took peripheral blood when the initial diagnosis was made, before any treatment began. General observations from the study: Before onset, ophthalmopathy was predicted by the model a median roughly 6.8 months earlier.

This CDR3 is 14 amino acids long. CDR1 LNHDA and CDR2 SQIVND come from the germline V gene (reference sequence). The J segment lost 2 bases and the V segment lost 6 bases, leaving 4 bases of the junction unmatched. TCR beta CDR3 sequences were amplified from RNA transcripts. First-round RT-PCR with HTBI primers amplified the TCR CDR3 region. TCRdb used MiXCR to reprocess the multiplex PCR reads, holding one entry per CDR3 protein. The repertoire holds some 400,000 distinct CDR3 sequences, with roughly 13% as singletons. Researchers barred patients who had uncontrolled infection, other autoimmune disease, pregnancy or lactation. Remarks on this clonotype: The antigen remains unidentified.

The sequence derives from a man aged 25 to 45 with Graves' hyperthyroidism that later progressed to Graves' ophthalmopathy. Sequencing input: blood. V and J are TRBV19 and TRBJ2-7, with 10 nucleotides matching TRBD1. The CDR3 coding sequence is TGTGCCAGTAGCGACAGGGGGCTTGCCTACGAGCAGTACTTC. Amino acids: CASSDRGLAYEQYF.